Listed below are T cell receptor beta chains from one sample, sequenced in a study of T cells expressing NK-cell markers. From the 5' RACE reads, TCRdb lists one entry per CDR3 protein and no DNA. The repertoire table contains hundreds of thousands of distinct CDR3 sequences. The specimen was blood T cells: a sorted CD56 or NKG2C T cell subset, CD4+ or CD8+ T cells, or bulk PBMC T cells (not recorded which). The receptor set was obtained from a woman between 18 and 70 years old in good health. The CDR3 runs from the conserved cysteine through the conserved F or W.

len | j_gene | v_gene | CDR3aa
15 | TRBJ1-2 | TRBV6-1 | CASSETGGAQYGYTF
13 | TRBJ1-4 | TRBV5-8 | CASSPPVGEKLFF
12 | TRBJ1-3 | TRBV29-1 | CSAQVEGNTIYF
15 | TRBJ2-1 | TRBV5-1 | CASSLVGQGLDEQFF
12 | TRBJ2-4 | TRBV20-1 | CSASDYMDIQYF
16 | TRBJ2-4 | TRBV4-3 | CASSQDLVNAKNIQYF
16 | TRBJ1-6 | TRBV12-3/TRBV12-4 | CASSLMVGQGVSPLHF
13 | TRBJ2-7 | TRBV12-3/TRBV12-4 | CASSLTAHYEQYF
13 | TRBJ1-6 | TRBV4-3 | CASSQDLEGPLDF
15 | TRBJ2-7 | TRBV9 | CASSTTGQGSYEQYF
14 | TRBJ2-7 | TRBV6-5 | CASSYRGQGFEQYF
13 | TRBJ1-2 | TRBV29-1 | CSAQPGQGRGYTF
13 | TRBJ2-7 | TRBV2 | CASGLVSDYEQYF
16 | TRBJ2-3 | TRBV30 | CAWSVRAVKGSDTQYF
16 | TRBJ2-3 | TRBV7-2 | CASSLAGTRATDTQYF
17 | TRBJ2-2 | TRBV7-9 | CASIRITSGHQGGELFF
16 | TRBJ2-7 | TRBV5-5 | CASSLRQGNPSYEQYF
14 | TRBJ1-1 | TRBV5-1 | CASSSVGRGTEAFF
16 | TRBJ2-1 | TRBV7-2 | CASSSAPGTGGGEQFF
13 | TRBJ1-2 | TRBV20-1 | CSALVGGVNGYTF
15 | TRBJ2-3 | TRBV5-4 | CASGLLAAYTDTQYF
13 | TRBJ2-1 | TRBV21-1 | CASSKFPDNEQFF
17 | TRBJ1-5 | TRBV6-2/TRBV6-3 | CASSYPFGQGADQPQHF
16 | TRBJ1-3 | TRBV7-2 | CASSLASGNSGNTIYF
13 | TRBJ2-5 | TRBV7-2 | CASSWEMGETQYF
14 | TRBJ2-5 | TRBV4-3 | CASSQGQGGETQYF
12 | TRBJ1-1 | TRBV29-1 | CSVTGSGSEAFF